This passage covers 14 T cell receptor beta chains from one sample sequenced in a study of CD8 T cells in Susac syndrome. An input of 0.5 to 1 ug of RNA was subjected to reverse transcription using random hexamers. TCRdb re-called the immunoSEQ multiplex PCR reads through MiXCR, storing one row per CDR3 protein. The data contain some 180,000 distinct CDR3 sequences, about 94% of them singletons. The specimen was CD4+ T cells from PBMCs. The receptors were sampled from a human donor in good health.

J is TRBJ2-7 and V is TRBV2; the match to TRBD2 covers 8 bases. In germline, CDR1 is SNHLY, CDR2 FYNNEI. This CDR3 is 13 amino acids long. Unmatched junction bases numbered 3, after V lost 8 bases and J lost 0 bases. The CDR3 sequence is CASRGGSSYEQYF. The DNA for the CDR3 is TGTGCCAGCCGGGGGGGGAGCTCCTACGAGCAGTACTTC.

The chain links TRBV23-1 to TRBJ2-4; D might be TRBD1 or TRBD2, each matching 5 bases. TRBV23-1 belongs to the ORF category, with a function that is uncertain. The V end was cut by 2 bases, the J end by 0 bases, with 14 bases between. CDR3 size: 17 residues. The CDR3 DNA reads as TGCGCCAGCAGTCAACGGGACGGCCTGCTAGCCAAAAACATTCAGTACTTC. This sequence encodes CASSQRDGLLAKNIQYF.

This rearrangement joins TRBV20-1 to TRBJ2-2, with D possibly TRBD1 on 7 matching bases. The CDR3 covers 18 residues. Germline loops: CDR1 DFQATT, CDR2 SNEGSKA (reference sequence). V was clipped by 3 bases and J by 4 bases, with 24 bases between them. The CDR3 protein is CSARDYRTGAGPTGELFF. CDR3 nucleotides: TGCAGTGCTAGGGACTATCGGACAGGCGCTGGACCCACCGGGGAGCTGTTTTTT.

This chain links TRBV28 with TRBJ1-5; 9 nucleotides line up with TRBD1. The CDR3 has 16 residues. Germline CDR1 is MDHEN and CDR2 is SYDVKM. V gave up 5 bases and J gave up 6 bases; unmatched junction bases: 11. CDR3 in DNA: TGTGCCAGCAGTCTACCGGGACAGGGAAGGAGTCAGCCCCAGCATTTT. Protein: CASSLPGQGRSQPQHF.

This rearrangement joins TRBV4-3 to TRBJ2-5, with 10 bases fitting TRBD1. From germline, CDR1 is LGHNA and CDR2 YSLEER. With 3 bases clipped from V and 4 bases from J, the junction kept 8 bases outside the gene matches. The CDR3 covers 16 residues. CDR3 nucleotide sequence: TGCGCCAGCAGCCACGGGACAGGGGCTTTCAGAGAGACCCAGTACTTC. Amino acids: CASSHGTGAFRETQYF.

The genes are TRBV7-2 and TRBJ1-1; 9 bases agree with TRBD1. The V gene's germline CDR1 is SGHTA and CDR2 FQGNSA. V lost 10 bases, J lost 4 bases, and 13 bases stayed unmatched. The CDR3 extends over 15 amino acids. The DNA of the CDR3 is TGTGCCACCGGGACAGGGACTCTCCTTCGCACTGAAGCTTTCTTT. It encodes CATGTGTLLRTEAFF.

The rearrangement links TRBV29-1 to TRBJ2-3; D is unresolved. The germline CDR1 and CDR2 sequences are SQVTM and ANQGSEA. Trimming stripped 6 bases from V and 4 bases from J, with 14 bases between. The CDR3 sequence is 13 residues long. CDR3 residues: CSVATIGPDTQYF. CDR3 coding DNA: TGCAGCGTGGCCACAATAGGTCCAGATACGCAGTATTTT.

V usage is TRBV7-9 and J usage is TRBJ2-2, with no clear D. Germline CDR1 is SEHNR and CDR2 is FQNEAQ (reference sequence). V was trimmed by 7 bases and J by 9 bases, leaving 12 bases between them. The CDR3 is made up of 12 amino acids. The CDR3 nucleotides read TGTGCCAGCACGCCGCGTGGGAGGGAGCTGTTTTTT. It is translated as CASTPRGRELFF.

The chain combines TRBV7-2 with TRBJ2-3; D gene uncertain. From germline, CDR1 is SGHTA and CDR2 FQGNSA. The CDR3 is made up of 12 amino acids. The V end lost 1 base, the J end lost 9 bases, and 8 bases lay between the germline ends. Here the CDR3 reads CASSLVAETQYF. CDR3 bases: TGTGCCAGCAGCTTAGTTGCGGAAACGCAGTATTTT.

The gene calls are TRBV7-2 and TRBJ2-3; D perhaps matches TRBD2 (5 bases). Per the germline V gene, CDR1 is SGHTA and CDR2 is FQGNSA. The CDR3 is made up of 16 amino acids. Trimming stripped 3 bases from V and 4 bases from J, with 17 bases between. For the CDR3, the DNA is TGTGCCAGCAGCTTGGATCGGGGTCTAGCTGCAGATACGCAGTATTTT. Protein product: CASSLDRGLAADTQYF.

The chain has TRBV30 and TRBJ2-5; no clear D. V lost 1 base to trimming and J lost 4 bases, with 4 bases between them. Germline values: CDR1 GTSNPN, CDR2 SVGIG (reference sequence). This CDR3 has 11 residues. The CDR3 coding sequence is TGTGCCTGGAGTGCCAGAGAGACCCAGTACTTC. This gives the protein CAWSARETQYF. The full variable domain, its missing parts supplied by reference TRBV30 and TRBJ2-5, is SQTIHQWPATLVQPVGSPLSLECTVEGTSNPNLYWYRQAAGRGLQLLFYSVGIGQISSEVPQNLSASRPQDRQFILSSKKLLLSDSGFYLCAWSARETQYFGPGTRLLVL.

This chain links TRBV3-1 with TRBJ2-6; unclear D gene. The CDR3 is 12 amino acids. Looked up from germline, CDR1 is LGHDT and CDR2 is YNNKEL (reference sequence). Trimming took 1 base from V and 11 from J, leaving 6 bases between them. CDR3 in DNA: TGTGCCAGCAGCCAAGGTGGTGACGTCCTGACTTTC. Translating gives CASSQGGDVLTF.

The chain is built from TRBV24-1 and TRBJ2-1; D gene ambiguous. Trimming stripped 4 bases from V and 5 bases from J, with 11 bases between. The CDR3 is 14 residues long. Germline CDR1 reads KGHDR; CDR2 reads SFDVKD. Here the CDR3 reads CATSEKGWDNEQFF. CDR3 sequence (DNA): TGTGCCACCAGTGAGAAGGGTTGGGACAATGAGCAGTTCTTC.

The rearrangement joins TRBV29-1 to TRBJ2-3; 8 bases fit TRBD1. V shed 7 bases, J shed 2 bases, and the junction held 14 bases outside the gene matches. The germline gives CDR1 SQVTM, CDR2 ANQGSEA. The CDR3 has 16 amino acids. The CDR3 coding sequence is TGCAGCGACAAGGCATCGACAGGGGTCTCCACAGATACGCAGTATTTT. It codes for CSDKASTGVSTDTQYF.